The clone carrying this T cell receptor beta chain turned up a few times. The antigen is undetermined. Germline loops: CDR1 SNHLY, CDR2 FYNNEI. The CDR3 contains 15 residues. The junction had 7 bases not matched to a gene; V was cut back by 6 bases and J by 3 bases. This specimen belongs to a study of response to subunit inactivated influenza vaccine. Study conclusions and caveats: Each seasonal influenza vaccination, the authors suggested, recruits few new T cells.

Each CDR3 protein is one row after TCRdb ran MiXCR on the RT-PCR reads. The sample shows hundreds of thousands of distinct CDR3 sequences, more than 15% of them seen only once. The sample was CD4+ T cells sorted from PBMCs, taken 23 to 25 months after vaccination. V usage is TRBV2 and J usage is TRBJ2-1, with 8 bases that match TRBD1. The clonotype originates from a man aged 50-75 years who received an inactivated influenza vaccine. The CDR3 spells CASRADRESYNEQFF. The CDR3 coding sequence is TGTGCCAGCAGGGCGGACAGGGAAAGCTACAATGAGCAGTTCTTC.